These 18 T cell receptor beta chains originate from one sample sequenced in a study of CD8+ T cells in alopecia areata. Treatment here: oral pan-JAK inhibitor, 5-10 mg twice daily. Reverse transcribed after extraction, RNA yielded cDNA as the sequencing template. Method: immunoSEQ multiplex PCR; TCRdb's copy keeps in-frame clones and lacks some. Of approximately 180,000 clones in the sample, 40% to 65% are singletons; the top ten hold 11%. This sample comprised CD8+ T cells sorted from blood, obtained at week 24, from a patient treated with tofacitinib. The receptor set was obtained from a human donor with alopecia areata.

This clone has just a few counts. V and J are TRBV15 and TRBJ2-2, with 11 nucleotides matching TRBD2. V dropped 5 bases and J dropped 2; count of bases not matched to a gene: 7. Germline V gene sequence: CDR1 LNHNV, CDR2 YYDKDF (reference sequence). The CDR3 is 17 residues long. CDR3 sequence reads: CATSPGLAEVNTGELFF. The CDR3 bases are TGTGCCACCAGCCCGGGACTAGCGGAAGTAAACACCGGGGAGCTGTTTTTT.

The J gene is TRBJ1-2, the V gene TRBV5-1; possibly TRBD1 for D (5 bases). CDR3 size: 14 residues. Germline lookup yields CDR1 SGHRS and CDR2 YFSETQ. V was trimmed by 0 bases and J by 6 bases, leaving 12 bases between them. The DNA for the CDR3 is TGCGCCAGCAGCTTGGCGGAGGGGACGGATGGCTACACCTTC. This encodes CASSLAEGTDGYTF.

This clone was recorded a few times. V gene TRBV6-6 combines with J gene TRBJ1-2; D call uncertain. CDR1 is MNHNY, CDR2 SVGAGI, per germline (reference sequence). The CDR3 loop spans 11 amino acids. V was pared by 0 bases and J by 5 bases, with 1 base between. As DNA, the CDR3 is TGTGCCAGCAGTTACTCTTATGGCTACACCTTC. Residues: CASSYSYGYTF.

This clone was counted only a few times. The gene calls are TRBV18 and TRBJ2-4, with D uncertain. V lost 6 bases and J 9 bases, leaving 15 bases between the germline ends. CDR3 length equals 13 residues. Germline V gene lookup returns CDR1 KGHSH and CDR2 LQKENI. The CDR3 spells CASSPESRGIQYF. The CDR3 DNA reads TGTGCCAGCTCGCCCGAATCAAGAGGCATTCAGTACTTC.

J is TRBJ2-2 and V is TRBV11-2, with 10 positions matching TRBD2. The CDR3 sequence is 17 residues long. Germline lookup yields CDR1 SGHAT and CDR2 FQNNGV. Trimming at V came to 5 bases and at J to 4 bases, leaving 10 bases not matched to a gene. This CDR3 reads CASSARTSGGLTGELFF. CDR3 nucleotide sequence: TGTGCCAGCAGCGCCCGGACTAGCGGTGGCCTCACCGGGGAGCTGTTTTTT.

This clone was found once. The gene calls are TRBV7-2 and TRBJ2-7; TRBD2 aligns across 7 bases. CDR1 is SGHTA and CDR2 is FQGNSA in the germline V gene. The CDR3 runs 15 residues. J gave up 0 bases and V 1 base, and 3 bases lay outside the gene matches. In nucleotides, the CDR3 is TGTGCCAGCAGCTTAGGGTCTAGCGGCTCCTACGAGCAGTACTTC. Its protein product is CASSLGSSGSYEQYF.

The chain combines TRBV29-1 with TRBJ1-2; 7 bases are a match to TRBD1. This CDR3 region has 14 residues. J lost 8 bases, V lost 1 base, and 10 bases had no gene match. In germline, CDR1 is SQVTM, CDR2 ANQGSEA. CDR3 sequence reads: CSVEGQGSLRGYTF. Here the CDR3 DNA reads TGCAGCGTTGAAGGACAGGGCTCCCTACGAGGCTACACCTTC.

This clone was observed a few times. The chain has TRBV21-1 and TRBJ2-5; TRBD2, the D gene given by the table, was not confirmed from the DNA. TRBV21-1 is designated a pseudogene. The CDR3 has 15 amino acids. The chain's CDR3 is CASTGSGGDQETQYF. In DNA form, the CDR3 reads TGTGCCAGCACTGGTAGCGGGGGAGACCAAGAGACCCAGTACTTC.

There are a few counts of this clone. V usage is TRBV19 and J usage is TRBJ1-1; D gene ambiguous. The CDR3 has 13 amino acids. Per germline, CDR1 LNHDA and CDR2 SQIVND (reference sequence). V lost 5 bases, J lost 7 bases, and 14 bases lay in between. The CDR3 nucleotides are TGTGCCAGTAGTCACCCGGGAAAAAATGAAGCTTTCTTT. Its translation is CASSHPGKNEAFF.

This clone was found a few times. Other DNA sequences in this sample translate to the same CDR3. The V call is TRBV19, the J call TRBJ1-1, with unresolved D. Germline-derived CDR1 and CDR2 are LNHDA and SQIVND (reference sequence). This CDR3 region has 13 residues. V lost 0 bases to trimming and J lost 8 bases, with 10 bases between them. This CDR3 is CASSIDGELEAFF. CDR3 in DNA: TGTGCCAGTAGTATAGATGGGGAGCTAGAAGCTTTCTTT.

The CDR3 coding sequence is TGTGCCAGCCTTCGAAAGGCCATCATGAACACTGAAGCTTTCTTT. Residues: CASLRKAIMNTEAFF. This chain joins TRBV2 and TRBJ1-1; D unresolved. Trimming shortened V by 8 bases and J by 0 bases, and 16 bases separated the two germline ends. Per germline, CDR1 SNHLY and CDR2 FYNNEI. This CDR3 has 15 residues.

This clone occurred once. Other DNA sequences in this sample translate to the same CDR3. The V gene is TRBV7-2, the J gene TRBJ2-1, with D unclear. Germline V lookup: CDR1 SGHTA, CDR2 FQGNSA. The germline V and J ends were trimmed by 1 base and 7 bases, with 2 bases remaining between them. The CDR3 totals 11 residues. This CDR3 is CASSLGNEQFF. The CDR3 DNA reads as TGTGCCAGCAGCTTAGGGAATGAGCAGTTCTTC.

V usage is TRBV7-2 and J usage is TRBJ2-1; D is unclear. In germline, CDR1 is SGHTA, CDR2 FQGNSA. The CDR3 contains 15 residues. Trimming removed 1 base from V and 7 bases from J, with 14 bases in between. The CDR3 DNA reads TGTGCCAGCAGCTTAGTAGCTCCCGTCGGTAATGAGCAGTTCTTC. Its translation: CASSLVAPVGNEQFF.

The gene calls are TRBV27 and TRBJ2-1; 9 bases line up with TRBD2. The CDR3 length is 16 residues. The germline gives CDR1 MNHEY, CDR2 SMNVEV (reference sequence). With 6 bases clipped from V and 0 bases from J, the junction kept 6 bases outside the gene matches. The CDR3: CASSLAGVSSYNEQFF. As DNA, the CDR3 is TGTGCCAGCAGCTTAGCGGGGGTGAGCTCCTACAATGAGCAGTTCTTC.

The J gene is TRBJ1-5, the V gene TRBV19, with a possible D match to TRBD1 (6 bases). The CDR3 spans 13 residues. Between the trimmed V and J ends, which lost 6 bases and 4 bases, there was a span of 10 bases. Germline V CDR1 and CDR2: LNHDA, SQIVND (reference sequence). The CDR3 spells CASSGQSNQPQHF. CDR3 nucleotides: TGTGCCAGTAGCGGACAGTCAAATCAGCCCCAGCATTTT. The whole variable domain, filled in from reference TRBV19 and TRBJ1-5, reads DGGITQSPKYLFRKEGQNVTLSCEQNLNHDAMYWYRQDPGQGLRLIYYSQIVNDFQKGDIAEGYSVSREKKESFPLTVTSAQKNPTAFYLCASSGQSNQPQHFGDGTRLSIL.

With regard to this clone: Other nucleotide sequences from this sample produce the same CDR3. The chain employs TRBV27 and TRBJ1-1; 11 bases match TRBD1. This CDR3 is built from 15 residues. The germline V gene encodes CDR1 MNHEY and CDR2 SMNVEV (reference sequence). V shed 3 bases, J shed 4 bases, and the junction held 4 bases outside the gene matches. The CDR3 protein is CASSLSGTGGTEAFF. The CDR3 coding sequence is TGTGCCAGCAGTTTGAGTGGGACAGGGGGCACTGAAGCTTTCTTT.

The V and J genes are TRBV27 and TRBJ1-5; TRBD1 aligns across 9 bases. Germline assignment: CDR1 MNHEY and CDR2 SMNVEV (reference sequence). CDR3 size: 18 residues. Trimming at V came to 4 bases and at J to 7 bases, leaving 17 bases not matched to a gene. Here the CDR3 reads CASSSQVRQGVVSQPQHF. The CDR3 nucleotides read TGTGCCAGCAGTTCCCAGGTCAGACAGGGGGTGGTTAGCCAGCCCCAGCATTTT.

The V gene is TRBV12-5, the J gene TRBJ2-3, with 9 bases matching TRBD1. The CDR3 is 15 residues long. J gave up 3 bases and V 5 bases, and 6 bases lay outside the gene matches. The germline V gene encodes CDR1 LGHNT and CDR2 FRNRAP. The CDR3 nucleotides are TGTGCTAGTGGTCCCGGACAGGGGCGGACAGATACGCAGTATTTT. This encodes CASGPGQGRTDTQYF.